This T cell receptor (beta chain) was recorded in a study of shared clonotypes between healthy human individuals. CDR3 length: 15 amino acids. Trimming took 2 bases from V and 0 from J, leaving 8 bases between them. Germline V gene data show CDR1 as SEHNR and CDR2 as FQNEAQ (reference sequence). Data came from immunoSEQ multiplex PCR; TCRdb stores just in-frame clones and leaves some out. The table lists approximately 1,500,000 clones, around 98% of them singletons. This clonotype originated in a man in his thirties or forties in good health. The sequenced sample was naive CD4+ T cells sorted from blood. Regarding subset: CD45RA+ positively selected. The chain couples TRBV7-9 to TRBJ1-5; D unclear. CDR3 protein: CASSLYGYSNQPQHF. The CDR3 DNA reads TGTGCCAGCAGCTTATACGGTTATAGCAATCAGCCCCAGCATTTT.